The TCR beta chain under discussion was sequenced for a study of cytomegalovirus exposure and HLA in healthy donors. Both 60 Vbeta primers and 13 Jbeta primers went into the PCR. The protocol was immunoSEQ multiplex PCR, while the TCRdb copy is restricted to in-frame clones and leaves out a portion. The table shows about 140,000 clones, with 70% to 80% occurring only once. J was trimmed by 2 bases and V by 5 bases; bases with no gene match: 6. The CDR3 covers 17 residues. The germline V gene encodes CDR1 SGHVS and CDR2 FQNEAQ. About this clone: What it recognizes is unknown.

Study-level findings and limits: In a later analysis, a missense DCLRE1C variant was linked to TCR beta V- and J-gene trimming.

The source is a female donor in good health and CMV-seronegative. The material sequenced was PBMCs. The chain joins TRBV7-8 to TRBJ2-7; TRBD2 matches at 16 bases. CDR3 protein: CASSPGTSGRATYEQYF. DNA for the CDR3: TGTGCCAGCAGCCCGGGGACTAGCGGGAGGGCTACCTACGAGCAGTACTTC.